This T cell receptor (beta chain) was captured by sequencing in a study of tumor and adjacent non-tumor tissue in lung cancer. Study as a whole: Patients were aged about 30 to 80, approximately ten men and roughly 5 women, stage I to III. Regarding the study as a whole: Normal lung showed higher cumulative top 100 clone frequency than tumor.

The CDR3 extends over 16 amino acids. Germline CDR1 and CDR2: DFQATT and SNEGSKA (reference sequence). A modified ARM-PCR protocol with three rounds of nested PCR amplified TCRbeta. TCRdb redid the calling of the multiplex PCR reads with MiXCR, one entry per CDR3 protein. The sample includes about 100,000 distinct CDR3 sequences, 50% to 70% of them seen just once. As to this clonotype: The antigen is unknown. Germline and junction disagree at one end, which may indicate a read error.

This sample's RNA came from whole unsorted tissue. The normal lung tissue was taken more than 3 cm from the tumor edge. V is TRBV20-1 and J is TRBJ2-2, with D possibly being TRBD1 or TRBD2 (6 bases each). The sample comprised distant non-tumor lung tissue. This TCR derives from a man aged 25-40 years with non-small cell lung cancer. Here the CDR3 DNA reads TGCAGCGCTAGAGATATTAGGGGGGAGGATGCCGGGGAGCTGTTTTTT. It codes for CSARDIRGEDAGELFF.